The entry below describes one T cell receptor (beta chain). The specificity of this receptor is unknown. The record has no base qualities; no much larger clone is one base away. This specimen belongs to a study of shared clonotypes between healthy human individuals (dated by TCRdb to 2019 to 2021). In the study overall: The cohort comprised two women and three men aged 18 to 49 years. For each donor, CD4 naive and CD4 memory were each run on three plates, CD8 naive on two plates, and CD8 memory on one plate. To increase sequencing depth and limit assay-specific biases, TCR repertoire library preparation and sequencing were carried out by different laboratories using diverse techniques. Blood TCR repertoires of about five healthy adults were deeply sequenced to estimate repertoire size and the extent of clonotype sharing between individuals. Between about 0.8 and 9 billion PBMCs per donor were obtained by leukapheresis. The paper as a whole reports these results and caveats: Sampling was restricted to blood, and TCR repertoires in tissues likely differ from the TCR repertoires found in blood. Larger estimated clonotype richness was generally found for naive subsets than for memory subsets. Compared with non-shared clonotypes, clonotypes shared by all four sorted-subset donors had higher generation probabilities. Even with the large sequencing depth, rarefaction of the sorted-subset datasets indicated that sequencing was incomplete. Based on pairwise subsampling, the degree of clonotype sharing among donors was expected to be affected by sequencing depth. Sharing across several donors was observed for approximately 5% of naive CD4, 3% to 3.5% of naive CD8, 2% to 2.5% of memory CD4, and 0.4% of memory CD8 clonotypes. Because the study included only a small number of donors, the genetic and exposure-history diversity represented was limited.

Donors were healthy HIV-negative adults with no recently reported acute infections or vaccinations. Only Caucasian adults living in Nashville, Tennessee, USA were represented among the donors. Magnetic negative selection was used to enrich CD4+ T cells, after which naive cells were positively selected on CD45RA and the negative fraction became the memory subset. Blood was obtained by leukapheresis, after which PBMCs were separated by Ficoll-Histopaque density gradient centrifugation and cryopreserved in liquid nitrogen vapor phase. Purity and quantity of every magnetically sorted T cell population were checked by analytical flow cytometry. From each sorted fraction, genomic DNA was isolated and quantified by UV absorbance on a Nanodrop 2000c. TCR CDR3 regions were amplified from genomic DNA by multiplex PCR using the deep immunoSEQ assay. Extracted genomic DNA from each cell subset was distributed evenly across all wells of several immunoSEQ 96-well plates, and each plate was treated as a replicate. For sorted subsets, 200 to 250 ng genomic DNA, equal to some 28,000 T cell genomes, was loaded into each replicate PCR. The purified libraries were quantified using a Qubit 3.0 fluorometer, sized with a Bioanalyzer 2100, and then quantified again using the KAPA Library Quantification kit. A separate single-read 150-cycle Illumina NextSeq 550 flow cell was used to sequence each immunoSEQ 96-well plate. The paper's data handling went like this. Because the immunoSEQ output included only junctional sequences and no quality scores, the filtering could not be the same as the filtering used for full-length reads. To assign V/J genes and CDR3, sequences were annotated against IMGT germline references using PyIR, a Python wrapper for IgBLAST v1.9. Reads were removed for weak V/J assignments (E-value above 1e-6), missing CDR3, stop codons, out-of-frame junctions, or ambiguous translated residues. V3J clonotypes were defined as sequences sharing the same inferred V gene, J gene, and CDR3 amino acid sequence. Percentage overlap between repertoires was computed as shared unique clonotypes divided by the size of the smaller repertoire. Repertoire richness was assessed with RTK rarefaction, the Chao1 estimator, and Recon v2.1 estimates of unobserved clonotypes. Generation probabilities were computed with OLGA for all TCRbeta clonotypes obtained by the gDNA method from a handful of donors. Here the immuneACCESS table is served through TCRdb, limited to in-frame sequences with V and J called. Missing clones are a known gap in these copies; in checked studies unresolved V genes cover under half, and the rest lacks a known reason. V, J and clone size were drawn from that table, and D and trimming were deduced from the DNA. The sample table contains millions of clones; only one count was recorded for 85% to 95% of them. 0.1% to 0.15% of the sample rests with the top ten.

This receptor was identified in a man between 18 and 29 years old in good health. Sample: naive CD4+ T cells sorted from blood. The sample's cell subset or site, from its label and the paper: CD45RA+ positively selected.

The CDR3 reads CASIRPGGTGELFF. Here is the DNA: TGCGCCAGCATCCGCCCGGGTGGAACCGGGGAGCTGTTTTTT. The rearranged chain carries TRBV10-2 and TRBJ2-2; the D gene is not confidently resolved. The junction carries 14 bases between V and J, which are trimmed by 7 bases and 5 bases respectively. The germline V gene sets CDR1 to WSHSY and CDR2 to SAAADI. Including the terminal cysteine and phenylalanine, the CDR3 comprises 14 residues. CDR3 DNA only is kept here, 42 bases in frame from base 1.